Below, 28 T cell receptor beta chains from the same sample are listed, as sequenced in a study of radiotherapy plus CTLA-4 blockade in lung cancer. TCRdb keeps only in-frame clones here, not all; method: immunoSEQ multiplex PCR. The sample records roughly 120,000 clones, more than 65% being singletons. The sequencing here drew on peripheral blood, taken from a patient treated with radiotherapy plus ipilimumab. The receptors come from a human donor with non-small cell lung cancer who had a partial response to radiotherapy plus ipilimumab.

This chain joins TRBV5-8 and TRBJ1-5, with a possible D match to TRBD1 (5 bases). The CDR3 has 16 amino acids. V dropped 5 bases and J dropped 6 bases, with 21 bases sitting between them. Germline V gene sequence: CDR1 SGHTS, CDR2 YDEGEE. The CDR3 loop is CASSRQFGGRSQPQHF. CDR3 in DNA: TGTGCCAGCAGTCGTCAATTCGGGGGTAGGAGTCAGCCCCAGCATTTT.

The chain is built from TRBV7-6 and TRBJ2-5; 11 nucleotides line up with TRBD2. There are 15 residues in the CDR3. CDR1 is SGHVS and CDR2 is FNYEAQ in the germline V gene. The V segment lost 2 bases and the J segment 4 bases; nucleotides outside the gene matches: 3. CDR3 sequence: CASSLLAGGSETQYF. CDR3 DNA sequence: TGTGCCAGCAGCTTACTAGCGGGAGGCTCAGAGACCCAGTACTTC.

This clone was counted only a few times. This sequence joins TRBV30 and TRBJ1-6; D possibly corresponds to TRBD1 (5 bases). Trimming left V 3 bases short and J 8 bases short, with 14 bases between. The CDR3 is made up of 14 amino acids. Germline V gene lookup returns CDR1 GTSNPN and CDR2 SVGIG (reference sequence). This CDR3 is CAWSGGFGDSPLHF. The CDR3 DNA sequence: TGTGCCTGGAGCGGGGGGTTCGGCGATTCACCCCTCCACTTT.

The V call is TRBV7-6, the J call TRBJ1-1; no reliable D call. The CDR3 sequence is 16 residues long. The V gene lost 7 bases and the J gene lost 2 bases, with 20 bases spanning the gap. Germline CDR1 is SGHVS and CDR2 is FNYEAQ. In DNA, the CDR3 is TGTGCCAGCACCTTGCGGGCAATGGAGGTTAACACTGAAGCTTTCTTT. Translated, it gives CASTLRAMEVNTEAFF.

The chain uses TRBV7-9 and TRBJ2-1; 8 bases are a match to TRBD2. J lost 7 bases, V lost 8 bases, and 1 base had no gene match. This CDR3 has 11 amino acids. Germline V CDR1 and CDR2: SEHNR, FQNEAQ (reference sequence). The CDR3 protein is CASRGGNEQFF. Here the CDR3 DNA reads TGTGCCAGCCGGGGGGGGAATGAGCAGTTCTTC. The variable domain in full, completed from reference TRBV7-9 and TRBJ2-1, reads DTGVSQNPRHKITKRGQNVTFRCDPISEHNRLYWYRQTLGQGPEFLTYFQNEAQLEKSRLLSDRFSAERPKGSFSTLEIQRTEQGDSAMYLCASRGGNEQFFGPGTRLTVL.

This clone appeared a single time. The CDR3 here is CASSRGQTGYTF. The CDR3 bases are TGTGCCAGCAGTAGGGGACAAACGGGTTACACCTTC. The genes are TRBV28 and TRBJ1-2; possible D gene TRBD1, 6 bases. This CDR3 is built from 12 residues. The germline V and J ends were trimmed by 5 bases and 11 bases, with 15 bases remaining between them. Per the germline V gene, CDR1 is MDHEN and CDR2 is SYDVKM.

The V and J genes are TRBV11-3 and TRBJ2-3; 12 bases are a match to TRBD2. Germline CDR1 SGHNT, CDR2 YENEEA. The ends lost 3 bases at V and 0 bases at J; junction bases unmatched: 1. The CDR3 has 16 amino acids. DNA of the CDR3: TGTGCCAGCAGCTTGGGACTAGCGGGTAGCACAGATACGCAGTATTTT. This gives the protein CASSLGLAGSTDTQYF.

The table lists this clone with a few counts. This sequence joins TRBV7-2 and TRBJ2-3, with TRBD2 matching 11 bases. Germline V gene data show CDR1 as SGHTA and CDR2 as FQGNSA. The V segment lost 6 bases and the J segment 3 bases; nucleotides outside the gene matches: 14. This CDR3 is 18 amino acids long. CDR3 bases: TGTGCCAGCAGACCCCCGAGGGCTAGCGGGAGGTCGACAGATACGCAGTATTTT. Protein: CASRPPRASGRSTDTQYF.

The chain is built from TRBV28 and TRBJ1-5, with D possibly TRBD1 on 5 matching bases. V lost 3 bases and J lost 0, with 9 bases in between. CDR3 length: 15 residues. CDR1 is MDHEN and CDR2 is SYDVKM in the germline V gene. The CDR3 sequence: CASSFGHFSNQPQHF. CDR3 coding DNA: TGTGCCAGCAGTTTTGGACACTTTAGCAATCAGCCCCAGCATTTT.

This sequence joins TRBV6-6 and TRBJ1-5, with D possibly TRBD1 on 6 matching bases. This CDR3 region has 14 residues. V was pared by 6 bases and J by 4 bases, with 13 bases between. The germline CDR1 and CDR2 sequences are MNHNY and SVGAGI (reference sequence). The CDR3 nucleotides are TGTGCCAGCAGGATTGGACAGACGAATCAGCCCCAGCATTTT. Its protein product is CASRIGQTNQPQHF.

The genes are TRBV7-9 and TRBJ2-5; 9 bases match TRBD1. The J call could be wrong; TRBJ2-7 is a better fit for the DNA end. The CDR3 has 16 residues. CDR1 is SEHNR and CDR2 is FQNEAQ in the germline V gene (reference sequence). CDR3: CASSLGWDRENYEQYF. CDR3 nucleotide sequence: TGTGCCAGCAGCTTAGGATGGGACAGGGAAAACTACGAGCAGTACTTC.

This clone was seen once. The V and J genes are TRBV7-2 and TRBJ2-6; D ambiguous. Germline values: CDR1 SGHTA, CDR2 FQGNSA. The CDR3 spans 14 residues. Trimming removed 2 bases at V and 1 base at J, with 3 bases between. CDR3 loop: CASSLSSGANVLTF. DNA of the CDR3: TGTGCCAGCAGCTTATCGTCTGGGGCCAACGTCCTGACTTTC.

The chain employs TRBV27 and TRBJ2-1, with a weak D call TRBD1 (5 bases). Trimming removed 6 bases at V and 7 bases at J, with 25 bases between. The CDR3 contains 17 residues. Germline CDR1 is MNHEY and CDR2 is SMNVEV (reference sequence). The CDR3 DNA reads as TGTGCCAGCAGCCTCAAATACCACCTGCAGGGCTGGAATGAGCAGTTCTTC. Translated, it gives CASSLKYHLQGWNEQFF.

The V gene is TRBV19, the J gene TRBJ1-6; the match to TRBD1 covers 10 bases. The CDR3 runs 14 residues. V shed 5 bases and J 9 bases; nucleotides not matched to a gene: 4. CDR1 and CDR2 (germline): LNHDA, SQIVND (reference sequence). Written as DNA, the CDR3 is TGTGCCAGTAGTGGACGGGACAGGGGTTCACCCCTCCACTTT. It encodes CASSGRDRGSPLHF.

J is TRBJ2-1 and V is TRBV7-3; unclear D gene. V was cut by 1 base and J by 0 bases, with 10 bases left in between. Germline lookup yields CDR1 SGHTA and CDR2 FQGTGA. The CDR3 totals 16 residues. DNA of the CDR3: TGTGCCAGCAGCTTAAGACACCTCAGCTCCTACAATGAGCAGTTCTTC. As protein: CASSLRHLSSYNEQFF.

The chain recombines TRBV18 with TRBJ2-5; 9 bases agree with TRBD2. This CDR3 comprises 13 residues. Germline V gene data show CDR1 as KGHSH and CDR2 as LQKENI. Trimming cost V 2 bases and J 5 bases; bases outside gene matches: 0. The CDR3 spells CASSPGLAETQYF. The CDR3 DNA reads TGTGCCAGCTCACCAGGACTAGCGGAGACCCAGTACTTC.

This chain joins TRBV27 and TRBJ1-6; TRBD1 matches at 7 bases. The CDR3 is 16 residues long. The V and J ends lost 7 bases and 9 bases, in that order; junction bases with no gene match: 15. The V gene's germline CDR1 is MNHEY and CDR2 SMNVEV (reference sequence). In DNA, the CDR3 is TGTGCCAGCACCCCTCTGGGACAGCCAGGGGGTTCACCCCTCCACTTT. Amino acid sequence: CASTPLGQPGGSPLHF.

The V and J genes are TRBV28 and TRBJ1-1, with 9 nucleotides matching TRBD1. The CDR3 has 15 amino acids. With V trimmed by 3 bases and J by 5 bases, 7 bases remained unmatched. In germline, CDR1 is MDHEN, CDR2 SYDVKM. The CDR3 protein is CASSLTWDRVTEAFF. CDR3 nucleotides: TGTGCCAGCAGTTTGACATGGGACAGGGTTACTGAAGCTTTCTTT.

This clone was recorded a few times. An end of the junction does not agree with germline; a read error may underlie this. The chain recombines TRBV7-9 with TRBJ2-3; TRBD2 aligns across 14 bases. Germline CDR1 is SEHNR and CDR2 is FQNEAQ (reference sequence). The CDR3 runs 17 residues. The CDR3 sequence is CAGSWTSGRSGTDTQYF. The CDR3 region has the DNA TGTGCCGGCAGTTGGACTAGCGGGAGGAGCGGCACAGATACGCAGTATTTT.

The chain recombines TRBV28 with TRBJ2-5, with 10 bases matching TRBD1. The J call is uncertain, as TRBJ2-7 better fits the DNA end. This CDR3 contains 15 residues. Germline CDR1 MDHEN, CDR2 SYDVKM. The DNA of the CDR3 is TGTGCCAGCAGCCTCGGAGGGACAGGGGCCTACGAGCAGTACTTC. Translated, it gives CASSLGGTGAYEQYF.

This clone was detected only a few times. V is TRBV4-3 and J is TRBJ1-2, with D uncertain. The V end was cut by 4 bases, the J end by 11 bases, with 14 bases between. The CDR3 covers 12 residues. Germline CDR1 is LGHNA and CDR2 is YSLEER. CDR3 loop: CASSLNPRSYTF. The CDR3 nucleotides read TGCGCCAGCAGCCTTAACCCGAGGTCGTACACCTTC.

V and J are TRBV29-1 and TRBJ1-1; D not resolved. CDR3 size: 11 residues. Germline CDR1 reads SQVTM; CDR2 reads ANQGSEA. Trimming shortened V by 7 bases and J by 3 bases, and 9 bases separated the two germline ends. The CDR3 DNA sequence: TGCAGCGCCTGGGAGGACACTGAAGCTTTCTTT. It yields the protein CSAWEDTEAFF.

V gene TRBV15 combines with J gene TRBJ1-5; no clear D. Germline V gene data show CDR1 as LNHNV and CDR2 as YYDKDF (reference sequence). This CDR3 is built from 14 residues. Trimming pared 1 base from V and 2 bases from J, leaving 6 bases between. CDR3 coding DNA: TGTGCCACCAGCAGAGTACGGGGCAATCAGCCCCAGCATTTT. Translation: CATSRVRGNQPQHF.

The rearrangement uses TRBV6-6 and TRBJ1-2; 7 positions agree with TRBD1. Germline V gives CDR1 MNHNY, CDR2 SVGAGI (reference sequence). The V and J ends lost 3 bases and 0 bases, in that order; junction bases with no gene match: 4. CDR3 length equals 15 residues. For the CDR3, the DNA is TGTGCCAGCAGTTATTTAGGGACAGCTAACTATGGCTACACCTTC. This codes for CASSYLGTANYGYTF.

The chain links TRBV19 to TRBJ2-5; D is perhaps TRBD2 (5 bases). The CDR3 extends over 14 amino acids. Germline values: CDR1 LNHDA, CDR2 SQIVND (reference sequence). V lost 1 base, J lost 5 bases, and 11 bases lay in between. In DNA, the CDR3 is TGTGCCAGTAGTATAGTGGGAAGGGAGGAGACCCAGTACTTC. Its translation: CASSIVGREETQYF.

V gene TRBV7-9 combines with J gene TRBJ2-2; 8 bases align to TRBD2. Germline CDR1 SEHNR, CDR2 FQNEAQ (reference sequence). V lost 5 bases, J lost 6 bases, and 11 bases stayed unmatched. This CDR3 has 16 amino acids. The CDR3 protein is CASSEGSGVESGELFF. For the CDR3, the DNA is TGTGCCAGCAGCGAAGGTAGCGGGGTAGAATCCGGGGAGCTGTTTTTT. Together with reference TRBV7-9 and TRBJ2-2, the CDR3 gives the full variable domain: DTGVSQNPRHKITKRGQNVTFRCDPISEHNRLYWYRQTLGQGPEFLTYFQNEAQLEKSRLLSDRFSAERPKGSFSTLEIQRTEQGDSAMYLCASSEGSGVESGELFFGEGSRLTVL.

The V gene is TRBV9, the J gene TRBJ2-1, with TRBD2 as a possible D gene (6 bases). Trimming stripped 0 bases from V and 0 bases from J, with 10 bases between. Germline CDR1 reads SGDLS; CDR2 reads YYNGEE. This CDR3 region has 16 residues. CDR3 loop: CASSVGAGTSYNEQFF. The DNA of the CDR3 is TGTGCCAGCAGCGTAGGGGCGGGAACCTCCTACAATGAGCAGTTCTTC.

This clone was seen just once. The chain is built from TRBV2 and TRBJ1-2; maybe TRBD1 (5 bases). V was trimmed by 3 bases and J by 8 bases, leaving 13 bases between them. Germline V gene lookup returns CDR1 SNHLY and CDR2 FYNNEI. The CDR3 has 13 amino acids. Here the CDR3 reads CASSENRGGGYTF. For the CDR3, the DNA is TGTGCCAGCAGTGAGAATAGGGGTGGCGGCTACACCTTC.